The 13 T cell receptor beta chains given below trace back to one sample, sequenced in a study of blood T cell repertoires in COVID-19. The repertoire was sequenced with immunoSEQ multiplex PCR; TCRdb's copy has only in-frame clones and lacks some. The sample contains some 31,000 clones, around four fifths of which appear only once. The sequenced sample consisted of peripheral blood. The origin of the receptors is a woman aged 60 to 75 with acute or convalescent COVID-19.

This clone was found a few times. This chain uses TRBV5-1 with TRBJ1-6; D is possibly TRBD1 (6 bases). V was clipped by 4 bases and J by 10 bases, with 18 bases between them. CDR3 length: 15 residues. CDR1 is SGHRS, CDR2 YFSETQ, per germline. CDR3 residues: CASSQSTGSESPLHF. The CDR3 nucleotides are TGCGCCAGCAGCCAAAGCACAGGGAGTGAATCACCCCTCCACTTT.

This clone was observed a handful of times. The rearrangement links TRBV5-5 to TRBJ1-1; D ambiguous. The V gene's germline CDR1 is SGHKS and CDR2 YYEKEE (reference sequence). V lost 2 bases, J lost 4 bases, and 9 bases lay in between. This CDR3 is built from 13 residues. CDR3 DNA sequence: TGTGCCAGCAGCTTCCCCCCCAGCACTGAAGCTTTCTTT. Translation: CASSFPPSTEAFF.

The rearrangement links TRBV25-1 to TRBJ1-5; TRBD1 is a possible D gene (6 bases). V was trimmed by 1 base and J by 8 bases, leaving 12 bases between them. The CDR3 loop spans 14 amino acids. Germline CDR1 and CDR2: MGHDK and SYGVNS. CDR3 protein: CASSEWGGLEPQHF. CDR3 DNA sequence: TGTGCCAGCAGTGAATGGGGGGGGCTGGAGCCCCAGCATTTT. Drawing the rest from reference TRBV25-1 and TRBJ1-5, the complete variable domain is EADIYQTPRYLVIGTGKKITLECSQTMGHDKMYWYQQDPGMELHLIHYSYGVNSTEKGDLSSESTVSRIRTEHFPLTLESARPSHTSQYLCASSEWGGLEPQHFGDGTRLSIL.

The sample holds one count of this clone. The chain has TRBV10-3 and TRBJ2-3, with 13 bases fitting TRBD2. Germline V gene sequence: CDR1 ENHRY, CDR2 SYGVKD. The CDR3 is 15 amino acids. The V and J ends lost 8 bases and 2 bases, in that order; junction bases with no gene match: 4. CDR3 sequence: CAIGGLAGDTDTQYF. For the CDR3, the DNA is TGTGCCATCGGCGGACTAGCGGGGGACACAGATACGCAGTATTTT.

The chain links TRBV27 to TRBJ1-1, with 10 bases aligning to TRBD1. V shed 1 base and J 9 bases; nucleotides not matched to a gene: 8. CDR3 size: 15 residues. Germline V lookup: CDR1 MNHEY, CDR2 SMNVEV (reference sequence). The CDR3 region is CASSLYPQDRGKAFF. Written as DNA, the CDR3 is TGTGCCAGCAGTTTATACCCCCAGGACAGGGGGAAAGCTTTCTTT.

A single count supports this clone. The V and J genes are TRBV27 and TRBJ2-3; the D gene is possibly TRBD2 (5 bases). This CDR3 contains 13 residues. The germline gives CDR1 MNHEY, CDR2 SMNVEV (reference sequence). Trimming pared 8 bases from V and 1 base from J, leaving 10 bases between. CDR3 DNA: TGTGCCAGCCAAGTGGAGGGCACAGATACGCAGTATTTT. Encoded protein: CASQVEGTDTQYF.

The J gene is TRBJ1-1, the V gene TRBV5-5; no reliable D call. Trimming left V 0 bases short and J 5 bases short, with 8 bases between. Germline assignment: CDR1 SGHKS and CDR2 YYEKEE (reference sequence). This CDR3 region has 13 residues. The CDR3 region has the DNA TGTGCCAGCAGCTTGGAGCCGCGGACTGAAGCTTTCTTT. Translation: CASSLEPRTEAFF. The variable domain in full, completed from reference TRBV5-5 and TRBJ1-1, reads DAGVTQSPTHLIKTRGQQVTLRCSPISGHKSVSWYQQVLGQGPQFIFQYYEKEERGRGNFPDRFSARQFPNYSSELNVNALLLGDSALYLCASSLEPRTEAFFGQGTRLTVV.

This clone came up a few times. The chain is built from TRBV6-6 and TRBJ2-7; TRBD1 aligns across 8 bases. With 2 bases clipped from V and 5 bases from J, the junction kept 8 bases outside the gene matches. CDR3 size: 15 residues. CDR1 is MNHNY and CDR2 is SVGAGI in the germline V gene (reference sequence). The CDR3: CASSYMDRVSNEQYF. The CDR3 DNA sequence: TGTGCCAGCAGTTACATGGACAGGGTGAGCAACGAGCAGTACTTC.

The chain combines TRBV2 with TRBJ1-2; a weak D match, TRBD1 (6 bases). Germline V gives CDR1 SNHLY, CDR2 FYNNEI. The V and J ends lost 2 bases and 2 bases respectively, with 9 bases between them. The CDR3 covers 14 residues. The CDR3 loop reads CASSETGQNYGYTF. CDR3 nucleotide sequence: TGTGCCAGCAGTGAAACCGGACAGAACTATGGCTACACCTTC. The full variable domain, rest sourced from reference TRBV2 and TRBJ1-2, is EPEVTQTPSHQVTQMGQEVILRCVPISNHLYFYWYRQILGQKVEFLVSFYNNEISEKSEIFDDQFSVERPDGSNFTLKIRSTKLEDSAMYFCASSETGQNYGYTFGSGTRLTVV.

CDR3 protein: CASSQDPLRGRDGGNTIYF. The CDR3 DNA follows: TGTGCCAGCAGCCAAGACCCTCTCAGGGGGCGAGACGGTGGAAACACCATATATTTT. The chain employs TRBV4-2 and TRBJ1-3, with 8 bases that match TRBD1. Germline V gives CDR1 LGHNA, CDR2 YNFKEQ. The CDR3 runs 19 residues. Trimming at V came to 0 bases and at J to 3 bases, leaving 13 bases not matched to a gene.

This clone was observed a handful of times. The chain carries TRBV19 and TRBJ1-6; 7 nucleotides agree with TRBD1. The CDR3 loop spans 15 amino acids. Germline V lookup: CDR1 LNHDA, CDR2 SQIVND (reference sequence). V dropped 3 bases and J dropped 12; count of bases not matched to a gene: 11. CDR3 amino acids: CASSIGGGTARPLHF. The CDR3 coding sequence is TGTGCCAGTAGTATTGGGGGCGGGACAGCCCGACCCCTCCACTTT.

The genes are TRBV7-9 and TRBJ1-1, with D perhaps matching TRBD1 (5 bases). V was cut by 7 bases and J by 1 base, with 10 bases left in between. Germline CDR1 is SEHNR and CDR2 is FQNEAQ (reference sequence). The CDR3 runs 13 residues. In nucleotides, the CDR3 is TGTGCCAGCATGAAGACAGAGAACACTGAAGCTTTCTTT. Translated, it gives CASMKTENTEAFF.

This clone appeared a single time. The V call is TRBV19, the J call TRBJ1-6; maybe TRBD1 (5 bases). V dropped 5 bases and J dropped 5 bases, with 16 bases sitting between them. This CDR3 spans 16 amino acids. Germline V gives CDR1 LNHDA, CDR2 SQIVND (reference sequence). CDR3 nucleotide sequence: TGTGCCAGTAGTCCAAAGACAGCGTCTCATAATTCACCCCTCCACTTT. It is translated as CASSPKTASHNSPLHF.